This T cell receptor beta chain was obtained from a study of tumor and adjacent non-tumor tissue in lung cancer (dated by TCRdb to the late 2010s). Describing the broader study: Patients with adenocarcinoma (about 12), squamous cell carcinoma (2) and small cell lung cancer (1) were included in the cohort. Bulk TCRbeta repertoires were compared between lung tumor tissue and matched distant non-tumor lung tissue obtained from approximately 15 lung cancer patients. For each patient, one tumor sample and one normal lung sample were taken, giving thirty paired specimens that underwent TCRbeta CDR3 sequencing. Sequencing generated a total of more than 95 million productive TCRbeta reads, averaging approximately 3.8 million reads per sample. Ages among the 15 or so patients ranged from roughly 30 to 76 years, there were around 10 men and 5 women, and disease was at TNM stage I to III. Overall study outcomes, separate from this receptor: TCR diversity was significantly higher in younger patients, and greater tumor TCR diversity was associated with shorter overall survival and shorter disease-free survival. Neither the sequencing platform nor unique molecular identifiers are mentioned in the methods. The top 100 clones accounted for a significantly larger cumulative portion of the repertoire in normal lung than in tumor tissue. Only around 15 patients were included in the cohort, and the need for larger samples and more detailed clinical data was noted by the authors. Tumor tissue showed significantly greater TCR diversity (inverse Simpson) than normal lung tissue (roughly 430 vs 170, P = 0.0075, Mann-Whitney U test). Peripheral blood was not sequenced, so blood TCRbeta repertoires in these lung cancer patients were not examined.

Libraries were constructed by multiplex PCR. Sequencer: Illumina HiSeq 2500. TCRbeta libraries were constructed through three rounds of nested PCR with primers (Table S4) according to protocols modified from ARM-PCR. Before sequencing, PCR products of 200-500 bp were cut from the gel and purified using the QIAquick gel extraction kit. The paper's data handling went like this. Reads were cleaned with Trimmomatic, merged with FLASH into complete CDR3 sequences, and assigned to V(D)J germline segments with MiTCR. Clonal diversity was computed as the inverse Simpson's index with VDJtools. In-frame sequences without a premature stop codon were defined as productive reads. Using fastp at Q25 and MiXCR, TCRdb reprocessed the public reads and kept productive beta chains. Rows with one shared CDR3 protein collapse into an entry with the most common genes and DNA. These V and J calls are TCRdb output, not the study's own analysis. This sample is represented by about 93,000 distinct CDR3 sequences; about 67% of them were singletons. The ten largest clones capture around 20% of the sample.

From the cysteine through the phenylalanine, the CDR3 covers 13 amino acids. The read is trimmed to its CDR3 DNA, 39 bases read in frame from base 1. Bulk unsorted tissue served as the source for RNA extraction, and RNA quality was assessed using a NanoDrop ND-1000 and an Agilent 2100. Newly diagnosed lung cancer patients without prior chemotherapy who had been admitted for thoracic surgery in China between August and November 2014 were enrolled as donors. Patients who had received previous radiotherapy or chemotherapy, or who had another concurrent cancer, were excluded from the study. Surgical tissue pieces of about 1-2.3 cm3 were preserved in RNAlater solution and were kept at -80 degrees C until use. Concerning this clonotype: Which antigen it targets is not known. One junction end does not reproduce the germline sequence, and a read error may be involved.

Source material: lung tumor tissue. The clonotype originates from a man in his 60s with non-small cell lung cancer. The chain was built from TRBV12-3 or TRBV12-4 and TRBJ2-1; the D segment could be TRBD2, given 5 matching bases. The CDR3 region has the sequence CDSSFWLADEQFF. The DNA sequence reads TGTGACAGCAGTTTTTGGCTAGCCGATGAACAGTTCTTC.